These T cell receptor beta chains were read from a single sample in a study of shared clonotypes between healthy human individuals. TCRdb keeps only in-frame clones here, not all; method: immunoSEQ multiplex PCR. The sample consists of millions of clones, around nine tenths of them appearing once. The sample consisted of naive CD4+ T cells sorted from blood. All receptors derive from a man aged 18 to 30 in good health. Each CDR3 is given with its conserved first and last residue. Each record gives: V gene, clone size, D gene, J gene, CDR3 DNA, CDR3 protein. The D gene is left open where the match is weak. Size is stated for part of the rows, as once, few or many counts, or as a class when the clone is expanded.

TRBV6-5	-	TRBD1	TRBJ1-4	TGTGCCAGCAGTGCAGACAGGGTGGGAGAAAAACTGTTTTTT	CASSADRVGEKLFF
TRBV18	-	-	TRBJ1-6	TGTGCCAGCTCACGGACAGAACAAGCGTTGGGTAATTCACCCCTCCACTTT	CASSRTEQALGNSPLHF
TRBV7-2	-	-	TRBJ2-3	TGTGCCAGCAGCATCCTCGGGACTCTCAGCACAGATACGCAGTATTTT	CASSILGTLSTDTQYF
TRBV28	-	TRBD1	TRBJ2-1	TGTGCCAGCAGTGACCGGGACAGGGGGCTCAATGAGCAGTTCTTC	CASSDRDRGLNEQFF
TRBV6-7	once	-	TRBJ2-2	TGTGCCAGCAGTTCCCCCCCGGGGAGCGCAAACACCGGGGAGCTGTTTTTT	CASSSPPGSANTGELFF
TRBV6-1	-	TRBD1	TRBJ2-2	TGTGCCAGCACTCCAGGGGGCGTAAACACCGGGGAGCTGTTTTTT	CASTPGGVNTGELFF
TRBV4-1	-	-	TRBJ1-5	TGCGCCAGCAGCCAGGAACTCAGCCTCCTATATCAGCCCCAGCATTTT	CASSQELSLLYQPQHF
TRBV7-9	once	TRBD1	TRBJ2-5	TGTGCCAGCAGCTTAGTCATCGGGGCCACAGGGGAGACAGAGACCCAGTACTTC	CASSLVIGATGETETQYF
TRBV11-3	-	-	TRBJ2-1	TGTGCCAGCAGCTTAGAACCAGGGTTTGAGCAGTTCTTC	CASSLEPGFEQFF
TRBV11-2	-	TRBD2	TRBJ2-7	TGTGCCAGCAGCTTAGGGACTAGCATCGCCTACGAGCAGTACTTC	CASSLGTSIAYEQYF
TRBV5-4	once	TRBD2	TRBJ2-1	TGTGCCAGCAGCCCGGGGGGGACCCTTTACAATGAGCAGTTCTTC	CASSPGGTLYNEQFF
TRBV2	-	-	TRBJ2-3	TGTGCCAGCAAGGCTAGAGTATACACAGATACGCAGTATTTT	CASKARVYTDTQYF
TRBV9	-	TRBD1	TRBJ2-1	TGTGCCAGCAGCGCGAGACAGGGGAGCTCCTACAATGAGCAGTTCTTC	CASSARQGSSYNEQFF
TRBV7-9	-	-	TRBJ2-3	TGTGCCAGCATCCGGACCGGGGGCACAGATACGCAGTATTTT	CASIRTGGTDTQYF
TRBV20-1	-	-	TRBJ2-1	TGCAGTGCTAGAGGCCGTAATGAGCAGTTCTTC	CSARGRNEQFF
TRBV5-1	-	-	TRBJ1-1	TGCGCCAGCAGCGCCCGGGACCTGGGGAACACTGAAGCTTTCTTT	CASSARDLGNTEAFF
TRBV5-8	-	TRBD1	TRBJ1-5	TGTGCCAGCACCCCCCGGGACAGGCTCAATCAGCCCCAGCATTTT	CASTPRDRLNQPQHF
TRBV5-1	-	-	TRBJ1-1	TGCGCCAGCAGCAATGGGGCAGGGAACACTGAAGCTTTCTTT	CASSNGAGNTEAFF
TRBV19	few	TRBD1	TRBJ2-7	TGTGCCAGTAGCGCCCTCACAGGGGCAAACGAGCAGTACTTC	CASSALTGANEQYF
TRBV5-1	once	TRBD1	TRBJ1-1	TGCGCCAGCAGCTCGAGGACAGGATCAAACACTGAAGCTTTCTTT	CASSSRTGSNTEAFF
TRBV4-2	-	TRBD1	TRBJ2-7	TGTGCCAGCAGCCCCCGAGGTGGGACAGGGGGCCTTCCCTACGAGCAGTACTTC	CASSPRGGTGGLPYEQYF
TRBV18	-	TRBD2	TRBJ2-7	TGTGCCAGCTCACCAACTAGCGGGGGGGCCTACGAGCAGTACTTC	CASSPTSGGAYEQYF
TRBV30	-	TRBD2	TRBJ2-1	TGTGCCTGGGAAGCGGGAGCCGCCTACAATGAGCAGTTCTTC	CAWEAGAAYNEQFF
TRBV2	-	-	TRBJ1-2	TGTGCCGGGGGGGTGATTTCTGGCGGCTACACCTTC	CAGGVISGGYTF
TRBV6-4	-	TRBD2	TRBJ2-7	TGTGCCAGCAGTGAGTCTCCGGGACTAGCGGACGACTCCTACGAGCAGTACTTC	CASSESPGLADDSYEQYF
TRBV11-3	-	-	TRBJ2-5	TGTGCCAGCAGCCTGGGCCCGAGGGAGACCCAGTACTTC	CASSLGPRETQYF
TRBV28	-	TRBD2	TRBJ2-6	TGTGCCAGCACTATTGGGGGGGCTGGGGCCAACGTCCTGACTTTC	CASTIGGAGANVLTF
TRBV7-9	few	-	TRBJ1-1	TGTGCCAGCAGCTTACAGGAGAACACTGAAGCTTTCTTT	CASSLQENTEAFF
TRBV11-1	-	-	TRBJ2-7	TGTGCCAGCAGCCCAGACAGGACGCGATTGCAGTACTTC	CASSPDRTRLQYF
TRBV6-5	once	-	TRBJ2-7	TGTGCCAGCAGCACCCAAAGGGGTGACTACGAGCAGTACTTC	CASSTQRGDYEQYF
TRBV30	-	TRBD2	TRBJ2-7	TGTGCCGGGTCGGGACTAGCGGGAGTAAAGTCCTACGAGCAGTACTTC	CAGSGLAGVKSYEQYF
TRBV14	-	-	TRBJ2-2	TGTGCCAGCAGCCAAATGGCAGGCGGGAACACCGGGGAGCTGTTTTTT	CASSQMAGGNTGELFF
TRBV4-3	-	-	TRBJ2-4	TGCGCCAGCAGCCAAGATCAGGGTCCCGGGATAGTCATTCAGTACTTC	CASSQDQGPGIVIQYF
TRBV27	-	-	TRBJ2-7	TGTGCCAGCAGTGGAGGGACAACCTACGAGCAGTACTTC	CASSGGTTYEQYF
TRBV19	-	-	TRBJ1-1	TGTGCCAGTAGTGCACAGGGTTGGATGAACACTGAAGCTTTCTTT	CASSAQGWMNTEAFF
TRBV5-1	-	-	TRBJ2-7	TGCGCCAGCAGCCGGGACTCTCCGTCCTACGAGCAGTACTTC	CASSRDSPSYEQYF
TRBV7-9	-	-	TRBJ2-2	TGTGCCAGCAGCTTAGCGGGCACCACGAACACCGGGGAGCTGTTTTTT	CASSLAGTTNTGELFF
TRBV27	-	TRBD1	TRBJ1-5	TGTGCCAGCAGTGGGCAGGGGGGAAGCAATCAGCCCCAGCATTTT	CASSGQGGSNQPQHF
TRBV2	-	TRBD1	TRBJ2-3	TGTGCCGGCTGGACAGGGACAATACGCACAGATACGCAGTATTTT	CAGWTGTIRTDTQYF
TRBV7-3	-	-	TRBJ2-2	TGTGCCAGCAGCTTAAGTAGGGACACCGGGGAGCTGTTTTTT	CASSLSRDTGELFF
TRBV7-9	-	TRBD1	TRBJ1-4	TGTGCCAGCAGCGAAGGACAGGTTATAACTAATGAAAAACTGTTTTTT	CASSEGQVITNEKLFF
TRBV10-2	-	-	TRBJ2-1	TGCGCCAGCAGTGCAGGGCAGCCTTCCGGTGATAAGCAGTTCTTC	CASSAGQPSGDKQFF
TRBV30	few	TRBD1	TRBJ1-5	TGTGCCTGGAGTGTACGTACAGGGGGCTTAGGTCAGCCCCAGCATTTT	CAWSVRTGGLGQPQHF
TRBV12-2	-	-	TRBJ2-1	TGTGCAAGTCGCTTATCGAAATTGGATGAGCAGTTCTTC	CASRLSKLDEQFF
TRBV5-4	-	TRBD1	TRBJ1-2	TGTGCCAGCAGCCCGGGACAGGGGATCACAGGTGGCTACACCTTC	CASSPGQGITGGYTF
TRBV6-1	-	TRBD1	TRBJ2-3	TGTGCCAGCAGTCTCCTGGGACAGGGGCGCGATACGCAGTATTTT	CASSLLGQGRDTQYF
TRBV7-9	once	-	TRBJ2-2	TGTGCCAGCAGCCTACGGGAAACCGGGGAGCTGTTTTTT	CASSLRETGELFF